This T cell receptor (beta chain) derives from a study of blood T cell repertoires in COVID-19. Overall study context: Sites in the United States, Italy and Spain provided acute and convalescent COVID-19 samples. T cells, B-cell-depleted T cells, or PBMCs supplied cDNA or gDNA.

This CDR3 spans 15 amino acids. J was trimmed by 2 bases and V by 3 bases; bases with no gene match: 7. The germline CDR1 and CDR2 sequences are SGDLS and YYNGEE. Per the original methods: Estimated nucleated cell counts came from reference gene primer amplification. The method was immunoSEQ multiplex PCR; TCRdb's version includes in-frame clones alone and lacks a portion of them. The V and J calls and clone size are taken from that table; D and trimming were inferred from the DNA. This sample yields some 150,000 clones, of which 82% are seen a single time; 8% to 9.5% belongs to the top ten. The sequenced material came from peripheral blood. The chain uses TRBV9 and TRBJ2-7; 8 positions match TRBD2. The clonotype comes from a woman aged 70 to 79 with acute or convalescent COVID-19. DNA of the CDR3: TGTGCCAGCAGCGCCACCGGGACTAGAGCCTACGAGCAGTACTTC. Translating gives CASSATGTRAYEQYF.